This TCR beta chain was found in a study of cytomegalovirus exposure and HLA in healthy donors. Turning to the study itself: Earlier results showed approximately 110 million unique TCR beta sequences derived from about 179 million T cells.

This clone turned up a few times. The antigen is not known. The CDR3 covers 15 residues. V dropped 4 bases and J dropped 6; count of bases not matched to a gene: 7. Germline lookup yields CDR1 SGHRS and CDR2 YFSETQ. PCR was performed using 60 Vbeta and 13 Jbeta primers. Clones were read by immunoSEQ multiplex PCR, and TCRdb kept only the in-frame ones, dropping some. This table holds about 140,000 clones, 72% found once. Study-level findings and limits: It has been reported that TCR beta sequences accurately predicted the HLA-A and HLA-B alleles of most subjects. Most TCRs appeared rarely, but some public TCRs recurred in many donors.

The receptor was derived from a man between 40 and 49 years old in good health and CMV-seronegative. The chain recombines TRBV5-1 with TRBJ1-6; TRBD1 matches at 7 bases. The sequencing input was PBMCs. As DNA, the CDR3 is TGCGCCAGCAGCCCCGGGACAGAGAGTAATTCACCCCTCCACTTT. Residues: CASSPGTESNSPLHF.